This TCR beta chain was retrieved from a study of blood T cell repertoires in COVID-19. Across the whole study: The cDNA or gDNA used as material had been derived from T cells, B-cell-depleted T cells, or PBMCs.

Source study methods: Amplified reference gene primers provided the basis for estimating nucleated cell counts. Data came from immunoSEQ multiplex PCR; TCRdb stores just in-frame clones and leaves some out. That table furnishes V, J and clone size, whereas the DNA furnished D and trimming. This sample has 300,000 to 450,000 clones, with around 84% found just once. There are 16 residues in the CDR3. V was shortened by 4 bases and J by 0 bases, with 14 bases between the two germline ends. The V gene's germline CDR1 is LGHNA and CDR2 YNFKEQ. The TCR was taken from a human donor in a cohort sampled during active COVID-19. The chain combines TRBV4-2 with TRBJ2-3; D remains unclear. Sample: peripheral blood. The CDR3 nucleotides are TGTGCCAGCAGCCGGTTGTACAGATCGAGCACAGATACGCAGTATTTT. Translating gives CASSRLYRSSTDTQYF.